Each of the 23 T cell receptor beta chains below was sequenced from the same sample in a study of control samples from healthy donors and cancer patients. Produced via immunoSEQ multiplex PCR; TCRdb's table is partial and in-frame only. Of 150,000 or so clones listed, about 94% are singletons. What was sequenced was blood. These receptors were obtained from a man aged 35-49 years in good health.

The V call is TRBV4-2, the J call TRBJ1-2, with D possibly TRBD1 on 6 matching bases. V shed 1 base and J shed 12 bases, with 18 bases lying between them. From germline, CDR1 is LGHNA and CDR2 YNFKEQ. The CDR3 totals 14 residues. CDR3 nucleotide sequence: TGTGCCAGCAGCCAAGGGGCACAGGGCCGGGGGGACACCTTC. Translated, it gives CASSQGAQGRGDTF.

V usage is TRBV4-3 and J usage is TRBJ2-3, with 7 positions matching TRBD2. The CDR3 loop spans 16 amino acids. V lost 1 base to trimming and J lost 5 bases; unmatched junction nucleotides: 9. Germline V gene data show CDR1 as LGHNA and CDR2 as YSLEER. CDR3 protein: CASSQVWRGTLDTQYF. The DNA for the CDR3 is TGCGCCAGCAGCCAAGTTTGGCGGGGGACCTTAGATACGCAGTATTTT.

CDR3 region: CASSYGIADTQYF. CDR3 nucleotide sequence: TGTGCCAGCAGTTATGGTATCGCAGATACGCAGTATTTT. V and J are TRBV12-3 or TRBV12-4 and TRBJ2-3; the D is unclear. Trimming cost V 4 bases and J 4 bases, with 9 bases left between them. The CDR3 length is 13 residues.

J is TRBJ1-2 and V is TRBV7-2, with D perhaps matching TRBD1 (6 bases). From germline, CDR1 is SGHTA and CDR2 FQGNSA. CDR3 length: 16 residues. The ends were cut back, 5 bases at V and 0 bases at J, with 16 bases in the middle. The CDR3 sequence is CASSVTTGLANYGYTF. The CDR3 nucleotides read TGTGCCAGCAGCGTTACGACAGGATTAGCTAACTATGGCTACACCTTC.

The chain joins TRBV28 to TRBJ1-3; D is ambiguous. The CDR3 has 15 residues. Germline V lookup: CDR1 MDHEN, CDR2 SYDVKM. The V end lost 2 bases, the J end lost 5 bases, and 13 bases lay between the germline ends. The CDR3 coding sequence is TGTGCCAGCAGTTTAGTCCCTTCGATCCGAAACACCATATATTTT. This encodes CASSLVPSIRNTIYF.

The chain is built from TRBV19 and TRBJ1-6; D gene unclear. Germline V CDR1 and CDR2: LNHDA, SQIVND (reference sequence). The V gene lost 5 bases and the J gene lost 9 bases, with 17 bases spanning the gap. This CDR3 is built from 15 residues. The CDR3 is CASSFDGGVGSPLHF. CDR3 nucleotide sequence: TGTGCCAGTAGTTTCGACGGCGGGGTAGGTTCACCCCTCCACTTT.

J is TRBJ2-1 and V is TRBV27, with 7 nucleotides matching TRBD2. Germline assignment: CDR1 MNHEY and CDR2 SMNVEV (reference sequence). The CDR3 length is 17 residues. J gave up 2 bases and V 6 bases, and 13 bases lay outside the gene matches. This CDR3 reads CASSTTAEGGAYNEQFF. The CDR3 bases are TGTGCCAGCAGCACTACCGCCGAGGGAGGGGCCTACAATGAGCAGTTCTTC.

There are a few counts of this clone. This chain joins TRBV18 and TRBJ1-1; D remains ambiguous. V dropped 8 bases and J dropped 5 bases, with 18 bases sitting between them. Germline CDR1 and CDR2: KGHSH and LQKENI. The length of the CDR3 is 14 residues. The CDR3 reads CASRPLGTRTEAFF. In nucleotides, the CDR3 is TGTGCCAGCAGACCCTTGGGAACTCGGACTGAAGCTTTCTTT.

This chain connects TRBV30 to TRBJ2-1; 10 positions match TRBD2. This CDR3 contains 15 residues. J lost 7 bases, V lost 0 bases, and 6 bases had no gene match. Germline loops: CDR1 GTSNPN, CDR2 SVGIG (reference sequence). CDR3 protein: CAWSVSSGGLNEQFF. The CDR3 DNA follows: TGTGCCTGGAGTGTGAGTAGCGGGGGGTTAAATGAGCAGTTCTTC.

The V call is TRBV27, the J call TRBJ1-1; D is ambiguous. The V gene lost 3 bases and the J gene lost 0 bases, with 5 bases spanning the gap. The CDR3 covers 13 residues. CDR1 and CDR2 (germline): MNHEY, SMNVEV (reference sequence). The CDR3 DNA follows: TGTGCCAGCAGTTTCACAGTGAACACTGAAGCTTTCTTT. Translating gives CASSFTVNTEAFF.

This chain links TRBV6-5 with TRBJ1-1; D is ambiguous. This CDR3 is built from 14 residues. V gave up 2 bases and J gave up 4 bases, with 11 bases separating them. Germline lookup yields CDR1 MNHEY and CDR2 SVGAGI. DNA of the CDR3: TGTGCCAGCAGTTACATCGGCAGCGCCACTGAAGCTTTCTTT. Its translation: CASSYIGSATEAFF.

The chain is built from TRBV5-4 and TRBJ1-1, with 9 bases matching TRBD1. Germline assignment: CDR1 SGHNT and CDR2 YYREEE (reference sequence). The CDR3 runs 13 residues. V shed 4 bases and J 8 bases; nucleotides not matched to a gene: 6. The CDR3 reads CASSGRDREEAFF. CDR3 bases: TGTGCCAGCAGCGGCCGGGACAGGGAAGAAGCTTTCTTT.

This clone was recorded only once. CDR3 DNA: TGTGCCAGCAGCTCACGACAGGGTCGGTCAGATACGCAGTATTTT. Amino acids: CASSSRQGRSDTQYF. The rearrangement joins TRBV9 to TRBJ2-3, with 7 bases lining up with TRBD1. The germline gives CDR1 SGDLS, CDR2 YYNGEE. This CDR3 has 15 amino acids. The junction had 9 bases not matched to a gene; V was cut back by 4 bases and J by 4 bases.

This chain links TRBV7-9 with TRBJ1-2; weak D call: TRBD1 (6 bases). The CDR3 spans 15 residues. V was clipped by 6 bases and J by 4 bases, with 18 bases between them. Looked up from germline, CDR1 is SEHNR and CDR2 is FQNEAQ (reference sequence). The CDR3 sequence is CASSNTGKRGYGYTF. In DNA form, the CDR3 reads TGTGCCAGCAGTAACACAGGGAAAAGGGGCTATGGCTACACCTTC.

A few counts support this clone. V and J are TRBV27 and TRBJ1-4; TRBD1 matches 9 bases. Trimming took 4 bases from V and 0 from J; bases not matched to a gene: 6. The CDR3 loop spans 17 amino acids. The germline V gene encodes CDR1 MNHEY and CDR2 SMNVEV (reference sequence). The CDR3 is CASSYEGQGATNEKLFF. CDR3 coding DNA: TGTGCCAGCAGTTACGAGGGACAGGGAGCAACTAATGAAAAACTGTTTTTT.

The V gene is TRBV5-6, the J gene TRBJ2-1; perhaps TRBD1 as D (5 bases). Looked up from germline, CDR1 is SGHDT and CDR2 is YYEEEE. Trimming left V 0 bases short and J 4 bases short, with 11 bases between. The CDR3 is 15 amino acids. CDR3 loop: CASSLGSGAYNEQFF. The CDR3 DNA is TGTGCCAGCAGCTTGGGTAGTGGGGCTTACAATGAGCAGTTCTTC.

The chain links TRBV12-3 or TRBV12-4 to TRBJ1-6, with D unresolved. CDR3 length: 12 amino acids. Deletions cut 3 bases from V and 6 bases from J, with 3 bases between. CDR3 coding DNA: TGTGCCAGCAGTTTGGCTAATTCACCCCTCCACTTT. Encoded protein: CASSLANSPLHF.

The chain joins TRBV10-3 to TRBJ2-1; a weak D match, TRBD2 (7 bases). V dropped 8 bases and J dropped 8 bases, with 22 bases sitting between them. The CDR3 sequence is 15 residues long. Germline V CDR1 and CDR2: ENHRY, SYGVKD. DNA of the CDR3: TGTGCCATCCCCCCCCGTGGGGGGGCCGAGCATGAGCAGTTCTTC. Its translation is CAIPPRGGAEHEQFF.

The rearrangement uses TRBV6-6 and TRBJ2-7, with 10 bases lining up with TRBD1. CDR1 is MNHNY, CDR2 SVGAGI, per germline (reference sequence). V lost 5 bases, J lost 6 bases, and 7 bases stayed unmatched. The CDR3 is 14 amino acids. The CDR3: CASSRQGAFSEQYF. DNA for the CDR3: TGTGCCAGCAGTCGACAGGGGGCCTTCTCCGAGCAGTACTTC.

The rearrangement joins TRBV6-5 to TRBJ1-1; D not resolved. CDR3 length equals 13 residues. V dropped 8 bases and J dropped 10 bases, with 20 bases sitting between them. CDR1 and CDR2 (germline): MNHEY, SVGAGI. The CDR3 nucleotides are TGTGCCAGCTTGCGCTCGTTAAAGACGGTAGCTTTCTTT. It codes for CASLRSLKTVAFF.

Details on this clone: Additional DNA sequences in this sample encode the identical CDR3. This chain uses TRBV5-1 with TRBJ1-5; D gene unclear. Germline-derived CDR1 and CDR2 are SGHRS and YFSETQ. The CDR3 length is 15 residues. With 0 bases removed from V and 0 bases from J, the gap between germline ends came to 7 bases. CDR3 coding DNA: TGCGCCAGCAGCTTGGGAGGGTATAGCAATCAGCCCCAGCATTTT. Protein: CASSLGGYSNQPQHF.

This chain uses TRBV19 with TRBJ1-2; the D gene is possibly TRBD1 (6 bases). The CDR3 runs to 14 residues. Trimming took 5 bases from V and 4 from J, leaving 14 bases between them. The germline V gene has CDR1 LNHDA and CDR2 SQIVND (reference sequence). CDR3 sequence (DNA): TGTGCCAGTAGTGAGGCAGGGGTCGGCTATGGCTACACCTTC. It yields the protein CASSEAGVGYGYTF. The full variable domain, its missing parts supplied by reference TRBV19 and TRBJ1-2, is DGGITQSPKYLFRKEGQNVTLSCEQNLNHDAMYWYRQDPGQGLRLIYYSQIVNDFQKGDIAEGYSVSREKKESFPLTVTSAQKNPTAFYLCASSEAGVGYGYTFGSGTRLTVV.

The V and J genes are TRBV30 and TRBJ1-1, with no clear D. Germline assignment: CDR1 GTSNPN and CDR2 SVGIG (reference sequence). CDR3 length: 14 amino acids. V lost 0 bases and J lost 0, with 8 bases in between. The CDR3 nucleotides are TGTGCCTGGAGTGTAAAACAGATGAACACTGAAGCTTTCTTT. Translation gives CAWSVKQMNTEAFF. The variable domain in full, with the rest retrieved from reference TRBV30 and TRBJ1-1, is SQTIHQWPATLVQPVGSPLSLECTVEGTSNPNLYWYRQAAGRGLQLLFYSVGIGQISSEVPQNLSASRPQDRQFILSSKKLLLSDSGFYLCAWSVKQMNTEAFFGQGTRLTVV.